The 24 T cell receptor beta chains presented below share a single source sample, sequenced in a study of T-cell reconstitution after alpha-beta-depleted transplantation in children. Preparation of the TCRbeta library was carried out with unique molecular identifiers. TCRdb reprocessed the PCR reads with MiXCR, giving one entry per CDR3 protein. The sample shows a few hundred thousand distinct CDR3 sequences, around 9.7% of them seen only once. The sample was PBMCs from the stem cell graft donor, taken from the stem cell graft. Receptors originate from a human donor who donated a stem cell graft to a child with SCID.

The table lists this clonotype with many counts. The V and J genes are TRBV4-2 and TRBJ2-5; D is possibly TRBD1 (6 bases). Trimming stripped 1 base from V and 2 bases from J, with 14 bases between. Germline CDR1 and CDR2: LGHNA and YNFKEQ. The CDR3 is 16 residues long. This CDR3 is CASSQVGAGVQETQYF. Written as DNA, the CDR3 is TGTGCCAGCAGCCAAGTGGGGGCAGGGGTTCAAGAGACCCAGTACTTC.

The sample holds many counts of this clonotype. This rearrangement joins TRBV5-1 to TRBJ2-2; 10 nucleotides line up with TRBD1. The CDR3 runs 15 residues. V was clipped by 4 bases and J by 5 bases; unmatched bases: 5. Germline V lookup: CDR1 SGHRS, CDR2 YFSETQ. CDR3 loop: CASSKPDRGTGELFF. CDR3 nucleotides: TGCGCCAGCAGCAAGCCGGACAGGGGGACCGGGGAGCTGTTTTTT.

This clonotype has just a few counts. The chain recombines TRBV20-1 with TRBJ1-2, with 10 bases fitting TRBD1. The germline gives CDR1 DFQATT, CDR2 SNEGSKA (reference sequence). This CDR3 contains 17 residues. The CDR3 sequence is CCVRDPGQGFFSYGYTF. CDR3 coding DNA: TGCTGTGTTAGGGACCCGGGACAGGGGTTTTTTAGCTATGGCTACACCTTC.

This clonotype was seen ten or more times. The V gene is TRBV29-1, the J gene TRBJ2-3; D may be TRBD2 (6 bases). V lost 6 bases and J lost 2, with 24 bases in between. Germline V gene lookup returns CDR1 SQVTM and CDR2 ANQGSEA. The CDR3 consists of 17 residues. The CDR3 is CSVGGPEGSLDTDTQYF. The CDR3 region has the DNA TGCAGCGTGGGGGGACCCGAGGGGAGCCTGGACACAGATACGCAGTATTTT.

This clonotype was found many times. This chain uses TRBV7-9 with TRBJ1-1; TRBD1 agrees at 9 bases. There are 15 residues in the CDR3. CDR1 SEHNR and CDR2 FQNEAQ come from the germline V gene (reference sequence). The V gene end was trimmed by 2 bases and the J gene end by 1 base; junction bases not matched to a gene: 2. The CDR3 nucleotides read TGTGCCAGCAGCTTAAAGGACAGGGGGAACACTGAAGCTTTCTTT. Protein: CASSLKDRGNTEAFF.

This clonotype was seen ten or more times. The genes are TRBV20-1 and TRBJ2-1; 11 positions agree with TRBD2. Germline values: CDR1 DFQATT, CDR2 SNEGSKA (reference sequence). The CDR3 has 15 amino acids. The junction had 7 bases not matched to a gene; V was cut back by 5 bases and J by 4 bases. The CDR3: CSAFSGGAPYNEQFF. In DNA, the CDR3 is TGCAGTGCTTTTAGCGGGGGGGCTCCTTACAATGAGCAGTTCTTC.

This clonotype was detected ten times or more. The V gene is TRBV12-5, the J gene TRBJ1-6, with D uncertain. CDR3 length equals 13 residues. Trimming stripped 2 bases from V and 9 bases from J, with 8 bases between. Germline-derived CDR1 and CDR2 are LGHNT and FRNRAP. The CDR3 region is CASGLIVGSPLHF. The CDR3, as DNA: TGTGCTAGTGGTTTGATAGTGGGTTCACCCCTCCACTTT.

This clonotype has ten or more counts. The rearrangement uses TRBV3-1 and TRBJ2-3; D not certain. CDR3 size: 15 residues. Deletions cut 1 base from V and 6 bases from J, with 14 bases between. From germline, CDR1 is LGHDT and CDR2 YNNKEL (reference sequence). CDR3 coding DNA: TGTGCCAGCAGCCAAGCGAAGCCGATTATGGATACGCAGTATTTT. Its translation: CASSQAKPIMDTQYF.

This clonotype was counted at least ten times. The rearrangement links TRBV4-2 to TRBJ1-1; D gene uncertain. CDR3 length: 13 amino acids. CDR1 and CDR2 from the germline V gene are LGHNA and YNFKEQ. Trimming cost V 5 bases and J 3 bases, with 10 bases left between them. CDR3 loop: CASSSAGYTEAFF. CDR3 coding DNA: TGTGCCAGCAGCTCGGCGGGTTACACTGAAGCTTTCTTT.

The table lists this clonotype with many counts. The chain links TRBV5-1 to TRBJ1-1; the D gene is possibly TRBD1 (6 bases). The ends were cut back, 0 bases at V and 8 bases at J, with 17 bases in the middle. The CDR3 extends over 15 amino acids. Per germline, CDR1 SGHRS and CDR2 YFSETQ. CDR3 bases: TGCGCCAGCAGCTTGGCCAGTGGGGGGCTAGACGAAGCTTTCTTT. Translating it yields CASSLASGGLDEAFF.

This clonotype has ten or more counts. The rearrangement links TRBV7-2 to TRBJ2-5; 8 bases are shared with TRBD1. The CDR3 runs 14 residues. J was trimmed by 4 bases and V by 1 base; bases with no gene match: 2. Germline CDR1 SGHTA, CDR2 FQGNSA. The CDR3 reads CASSLGTGLETQYF. The CDR3 bases are TGTGCCAGCAGCTTAGGGACAGGGTTAGAGACCCAGTACTTC.

The V call is TRBV27, the J call TRBJ1-1, with D tentatively TRBD1 (6 bases). V was shortened by 4 bases and J by 3 bases, with 9 bases between the two germline ends. Germline CDR1 MNHEY, CDR2 SMNVEV (reference sequence). The CDR3 spans 13 residues. The CDR3 DNA follows: TGTGCCAGCAGTTCGGACAGCCACACTGAAGCTTTCTTT. Its translation is CASSSDSHTEAFF.

In its sample, this clonotype was seen many times. The CDR3 sequence: CASSFSSGHYGYTF. The CDR3 DNA is TGTGCCAGCAGTTTCTCTTCGGGACACTATGGCTACACCTTC. The gene calls are TRBV12-3 or TRBV12-4 and TRBJ1-2, with D perhaps TRBD1 (5 bases). V was pared by 3 bases and J by 3 bases, with 11 bases between. This CDR3 region has 14 residues.

This clonotype was detected many times. The V call is TRBV20-1, the J call TRBJ1-4; 8 bases align to TRBD1. The trim removed 6 bases at V and 4 bases at J, leaving 7 bases unmatched. Germline V gives CDR1 DFQATT, CDR2 SNEGSKA (reference sequence). The CDR3 is made up of 14 amino acids. CDR3 protein: CSAPAGQDNEKLFF. The CDR3 DNA is TGCAGTGCCCCTGCGGGACAGGATAATGAAAAACTGTTTTTT.

The chain has TRBV5-1 and TRBJ2-2; no definite D call. V was pared by 2 bases and J by 5 bases, with 10 bases between. This CDR3 is built from 14 residues. Germline values: CDR1 SGHRS, CDR2 YFSETQ. For the CDR3, the DNA is TGCGCCAGCAGCTTTGGTCAGCCTACCGGGGAGCTGTTTTTT. Translation: CASSFGQPTGELFF.

This clonotype appeared many times. The chain recombines TRBV10-3 with TRBJ2-1, with 9 bases identical to TRBD1. CDR1 ENHRY and CDR2 SYGVKD come from the germline V gene. Unmatched junction bases numbered 5, after V lost 4 bases and J lost 4 bases. The CDR3 sequence is 15 residues long. The CDR3 loop is CAISVTGGLYNEQFF. In DNA form, the CDR3 reads TGTGCCATCAGTGTAACAGGGGGCCTATACAATGAGCAGTTCTTC.

This clonotype was detected many times. The genes are TRBV20-1 and TRBJ2-7, with D possibly being TRBD1 (6 bases). Trimming removed 3 bases at V and 5 bases at J, with 14 bases between. This CDR3 is 13 amino acids long. The germline gives CDR1 DFQATT, CDR2 SNEGSKA (reference sequence). The CDR3 coding sequence is TGCAGTGCTAGGGAAACCGACAGGCACGAGCAGTACTTC. It codes for CSARETDRHEQYF.

The table lists this clonotype with many counts. The J gene is TRBJ2-5, the V gene TRBV7-2; 14 bases align to TRBD2. The J segment lost 5 bases and the V segment lost 1 base, leaving 6 bases of the junction unmatched. This CDR3 comprises 17 residues. Germline V gene lookup returns CDR1 SGHTA and CDR2 FQGNSA. The CDR3 sequence: CASSLVRLAGGRETQYF. In DNA, the CDR3 is TGTGCCAGCAGCTTAGTGAGACTAGCGGGGGGGCGTGAGACCCAGTACTTC. The variable domain in full, completed from reference TRBV7-2 and TRBJ2-5, reads GAGVSQSPSNKVTEKGKDVELRCDPISGHTALYWYRQSLGQGLEFLIYFQGNSAPDKSGLPSDRFSAERTGGSVSTLTIQRTQQEDSAVYLCASSLVRLAGGRETQYFGPGTRLLVL.

The table lists this clonotype with a few counts. This chain uses TRBV28 with TRBJ2-3, with D perhaps TRBD1 (7 bases). The germline V gene has CDR1 MDHEN and CDR2 SYDVKM. Trimming cost V 4 bases and J 13 bases, with 12 bases left between them. The CDR3 runs to 11 residues. CDR3 DNA sequence: TGTGCCAGCAGTTCCGACAGGGAGGAGTATTTT. Its translation: CASSSDREEYF. Supplemented by reference TRBV28 and TRBJ2-3, the full variable domain reads DVKVTQSSRYLVKRTGEKVFLECVQDMDHENMFWYRQDPGLGLRLIYFSYDVKMKEKGDIPEGYSVSREKKERFSLILESASTNQTSMYLCASSSDREEYFGPGTRLTVL.

Many counts were recorded for this clonotype. V is TRBV9 and J is TRBJ1-6, with TRBD1 matching over 7 bases. The CDR3 is 14 residues long. Germline V gene sequence: CDR1 SGDLS, CDR2 YYNGEE. Trimming removed 2 bases from V and 4 bases from J; junction bases left unmatched: 0. The CDR3 spells CASSVGQYNSPLHF. The CDR3 nucleotides read TGTGCCAGCAGCGTGGGACAGTATAATTCACCCCTCCACTTT.

There are many counts of this clonotype. Written as DNA, the CDR3 is TGTGCCAGCAGTGACAGGGACACCGGGGAGCTGTTTTTT. The encoded protein is CASSDRDTGELFF. The chain uses TRBV25-1 and TRBJ2-2, with TRBD1 as a possible D gene (5 bases). Per germline, CDR1 MGHDK and CDR2 SYGVNS. There are 13 residues in the CDR3. Trimming took off 3 bases at V and 3 bases at J, with 5 bases between the two ends.

This clonotype was found many times. The J gene is TRBJ2-1, the V gene TRBV12-3 or TRBV12-4; D remains unclear. V was clipped by 3 bases and J by 8 bases, with 11 bases between them. The CDR3 spans 13 residues. CDR3 amino acids: CASSFEPGDEQFF. CDR3 nucleotide sequence: TGTGCCAGCAGTTTTGAACCGGGCGATGAGCAGTTCTTC.

In the case of this clonotype: This may arise from a read error, as a much more abundant clone is one base away. J is TRBJ2-3 and V is TRBV5-1; D perhaps matches TRBD1 (5 bases). In germline, CDR1 is SGHRS, CDR2 YFSETQ. V was pared by 4 bases and J by 1 base, with 16 bases between. CDR3 length equals 16 residues. The CDR3 DNA follows: TGCGCCAGCAGCCGTCAGGGTGGTGTGGGCACAGATACGCAGTATTTT. This translates into CASSRQGGVGTDTQYF. Supplemented by reference TRBV5-1 and TRBJ2-3, the full variable domain reads KAGVTQTPRYLIKTRGQQVTLSCSPISGHRSVSWYQQTPGQGLQFLFEYFSETQRNKGNFPGRFSGRQFSNSRSEMNVSTLELGDSALYLCASSRQGGVGTDTQYFGPGTRLTVL.

Of note for this clonotype: With a much larger clone just one base away, this may be a read error. This sequence joins TRBV18 and TRBJ2-3, with a weak D call TRBD2 (7 bases). V gave up 3 bases and J gave up 4 bases, with 11 bases separating them. This CDR3 contains 14 residues. Germline V gene sequence: CDR1 KGHSH, CDR2 LQKENI. This CDR3 is CASSPDGGPDTQYF. CDR3 sequence (DNA): TGTGCCAGCTCACCTGACGGGGGGCCAGATACGCAGTATTTT. Full variable domain (missing parts from reference TRBV18 and TRBJ2-3): NAGVMQNPRHLVRRRGQEARLRCSPMKGHSHVYWYRQLPEEGLKFMVYLQKENIIDESGMPKERFSAEFPKEGPSILRIQQVVRGDSAAYFCASSPDGGPDTQYFGPGTRLTVL.